This T cell receptor (beta chain) comes out of a study of shared clonotypes between healthy human individuals. Measured with immunoSEQ multiplex PCR; TCRdb has only the in-frame clones, and not every one. The sample yields 800,000 or so clones, about 96% seen once. Cells designated naive CD8 were CD45RO-negative and were positively selected for CCR7, with terminally differentiated effector memory CD45RA+ cells excluded. Study findings and constraints: Generation probabilities were higher for clonotypes shared across all four sorted-subset donors than for unshared ones. With several donors compared, around 5% of naive CD4 clonotypes were shared. The study's rarefaction showed incomplete sorted-subset sequencing despite large depth. Memory subsets generally showed lower estimated richness than naive subsets.

About this clone itself: Its antigen remains unknown.

The ends lost 2 bases at V and 2 bases at J; junction bases unmatched: 0. Germline CDR1 is MNHEY and CDR2 is SMNVEV (reference sequence). This CDR3 spans 15 amino acids. The clonotype was recovered from a man aged 25 to 45 in good health. The rearrangement uses TRBV27 and TRBJ2-1; 10 positions match TRBD1. The sequenced sample consisted of naive CD8+ T cells sorted from blood. Here the CDR3 DNA reads TGTGCCAGCAGTTTAGGGACAGGGGCCTACAATGAGCAGTTCTTC. This translates into CASSLGTGAYNEQFF.